Detailed here is one TCR beta chain. This clonotype was counted between two and nine times. Its target antigen remains unknown. There are no base qualities to consult, and no much larger clone falls within one base. The junction shows trimming of 5 bases on V and 7 bases on J, and the gene matches do not reach 10 bases of it. The CDR3 measures 15 amino acids from cysteine to phenylalanine. The only DNA kept is the CDR3, 45 bases in frame from the first base. CDR1 and CDR2 (SGHTA, FQGNSA) derive from the germline V gene. Library preparation was by 5' RACE. TCRdb shows the sequencer as Illumina HiSeq 2500. The second PCR ran for about 7 to 11 cycles and used a J-beta primer mix along with a sample-barcoded 5' primer. A unique molecular identifier was introduced onto each TCR beta cDNA molecule by a template-switch 5' adaptor carrying 12 random nucleotides. Each sample yielded at least 2.5 million CDR3-containing paired-end reads. The Mint cDNA synthesis kit, primed by a TRBC-specific oligonucleotide, was used to synthesize first-strand cDNA from all RNA. All cDNA was treated with uracil-DNA glycosylase and then went through a first 18-cycle PCR with the universal primers M1SS and BC2_uni_R. Per the authors' processing: For normalization, 1 million high-quality reads were randomly selected from each sample, with every read carrying a distinct molecular identifier. Instead of being binned into consensus sequences, reads with shared molecular identifiers were discarded. CDR3 identification, clonotype clustering and error correction used MiTCR with a Q25 quality threshold and the strictest error-elimination algorithm. A nonparametric unseen species model with Euler transformation was used to estimate lower-bound total TCR beta diversity. TCRdb reprocessing: public reads trimmed at Q25 with fastp, clones called with MiXCR, in-frame beta chains kept. Rows with a matching CDR3 protein are joined into one entry that keeps the most common DNA and genes. TCRdb, not the authors, supplied the V and J calls. Recorded for this sample are about 780,000 distinct CDR3 sequences; roughly 46% of them occurred a single time. Around 18% of the sample lies in the top ten.

This specimen belongs to a study of blood T cells in healthy people across ages (dated by TCRdb to about 2015). Turning to the overall study: In model experiments, roughly one uniquely barcoded TCR beta cDNA molecule per two T cells was captured by template switching. The study analyzed two additional independent replicas of 1 million unique cDNA reads from the same blood draw for two donors, one aged 18 to 30 and one aged 80 or older. To track age-related changes in TCR beta repertoire diversity, the study relied on deep sequencing normalized with unique cDNA molecular identifiers. Donors of different ages were randomly distributed across sequencing lanes to avoid experimental bias. Four age groups were formed from the donors: young (average roughly 15 years), middle-aged (around 37), aged (under 70) and long-lived (roughly 81).

The paper as a whole reports these results and caveats: Compared with the aged group, more naive CD4+ T cells, fewer expanded clones and increased TCR diversity were shown by the long-lived group, suggesting age selection. As age increased, observed TCR beta diversity per million T cells dropped in a roughly linear way, and a significant reduction was already evident by age around 41. Because the CMV infection status of the donors was unknown, age-related changes in expanded clonotypes may potentially have been confounded. Bulk unsorted PBMC profiling prevented conclusive comparison of naive and antigen-experienced compartments. A strong correlation was found between observed TCR beta diversity and the percentage of naive T cells measured by flow cytometry. Estimates of total diversity based on one million sequenced T cells were regarded as lower bounds and as underestimates.

The donors were 40 or so Caucasian individuals from Russia, aged 6 to 90 years, who were systemically healthy. Each donor gave about 9.7 milliliters of peripheral blood, drawn into EDTA-treated Vacutainer tubes. Ficoll-Paque density-gradient centrifugation was used to isolate PBMCs, with at least 6.5 million obtained per sample. Trizol reagent was used to extract total RNA from the PBMCs, yielding at least 6 micrograms per sample. For every donor, an aliquot of PBMCs went through flow cytometry to measure the percentages of naive CD45RAhigh/CD27high T cells. This TCR derives from a man older than 75 in good health. Sequencing used blood. Recombination joined TRBV7-2 with TRBJ1-4; the central 7 bases match TRBD1. The nucleotides are TGTGCCAGCAGCCAGGACCCAGGGGGAAGTGAAAAACTGTTTTTT. Translated, this gives CASSQDPGGSEKLFF.